This TCR beta chain is drawn from a study of T-cell memory formation after mild COVID-19. The CDR3 extends over 12 amino acids. The V and J ends lost 4 bases and 6 bases respectively, with 10 bases between them. CDR1 is ENHRY and CDR2 is SYGVKD in the germline V gene. One entry per CDR3 protein, called by TCRdb with MiXCR from the 5' RACE reads. This sample has fewer than 350,000 distinct CDR3 sequences; about a sixth occur once, and the top ten carry about 23%. The rearrangement uses TRBV10-3 and TRBJ2-7; no clear D. The source is a young man who had mild COVID-19 (a few samples of this study predate the infection). Cell type and time point are not known. Sample: PBMCs or a T cell subset sorted from them (not recorded which). The CDR3 sequence: CAISGTASEQYF. The CDR3, as DNA: TGTGCCATCAGTGGAACGGCTAGCGAGCAGTACTTC.